The rows below give T cell receptor beta chains drawn from one sample of a study of a mutant IDH1 vaccine in newly diagnosed glioma. Their antigens remain unidentified. This table comes from immunoSEQ multiplex PCR, and its TCRdb copy is limited to in-frame clones, with some not included. The data hold tens of thousands of clones, with 85% to 90% observed a single time. Source: PBMCs, taken from a glioma patient whose treatment included an IDH1 peptide vaccine. These receptors all come from a woman aged 35 to 49 with glioma. CDR3s include the opening cysteine and the closing phenylalanine or tryptophan. The D gene is left open where the match is weak. Part of the rows lack a size; the others show once, few, many or a class for expanded clones.

CDR3 DNA,CDR3 protein,D gene,clone size,V gene,J gene
TGTGCCAGCTCACCTACTTGGGCCCTAGGGTACGAGCAGTACTTC,CASSPTWALGYEQYF,-,-,TRBV18,TRBJ2-7
TGTGCCAGCAGACGCATATCCGGGACACCTGACTATGGCTACACCTTC,CASRRISGTPDYGYTF,-,few,TRBV2,TRBJ1-2
TGCGCCAGCAGCCTCCGAGCAGAAGGGGTCAGAGCCTTCTCTGGAAACACCATATATTTT,CASSLRAEGVRAFSGNTIYF,-,-,TRBV4-3,TRBJ1-3
TGTGCCAGCAGCCAAGGAAGACAGGGAACATACGAGCAGTACTTC,CASSQGRQGTYEQYF,TRBD1,-,TRBV14,TRBJ2-7
TGTGCCAGCAGGGGGTCCTGGGATTCACCCCTCCACTTT,CASRGSWDSPLHF,-,-,TRBV6-1,TRBJ1-6
TGTGCCAGCAGCTCACAGGGAAACACTGGGGCCAACGTCCTGACTTTC,CASSSQGNTGANVLTF,-,-,TRBV2,TRBJ2-6
TGTGCCAGCAGTCGCCTCCTCGCTCCCGGGACTAAGACAGATACGCAGTATTTT,CASSRLLAPGTKTDTQYF,TRBD2,-,TRBV28,TRBJ2-3
TGCAGCGCAACCGAGGGGGCAGGCTATGGCTACACCTTC,CSATEGAGYGYTF,TRBD1,-,TRBV29-1,TRBJ1-2
TGTGCCAGCAGTTACGGAAGGAACACTGAAGCTTTCTTT,CASSYGRNTEAFF,-,-,TRBV6-5,TRBJ1-1
TGTGCCAGCAGCTCGGATCCCTTTGACTATGGCTACACCTTC,CASSSDPFDYGYTF,-,-,TRBV7-2,TRBJ1-2
TGTGCCAGCAGCTTAATACCGGGACAGGCCTACGAGCAGTACTTC,CASSLIPGQAYEQYF,TRBD1,-,TRBV5-5,TRBJ2-7
TGTGCCAGTAGTTCCCGATGGACAGGCGGTGCCCGGGGCGGCTACACCTTC,CASSSRWTGGARGGYTF,TRBD1,-,TRBV19,TRBJ1-2
TGCGCCAGCAGTCGGGACCCCCCGGGAGGGCCGGGCTACGAGCAGTACTTC,CASSRDPPGGPGYEQYF,TRBD2,-,TRBV5-1,TRBJ2-7
TGTGCCAGCAGGGACCTTGCGGTGGCCGGGGAGCTGTTTTTT,CASRDLAVAGELFF,-,-,TRBV2,TRBJ2-2
TGCGCCAGCAGCTTGTCGGGAGAAAAACTGTTTTTT,CASSLSGEKLFF,-,-,TRBV5-1,TRBJ1-4
TGTGCCAGCAGTTACTATAGCGGGGAAAAGACCCAGTACTTC,CASSYYSGEKTQYF,TRBD2,-,TRBV6-5,TRBJ2-5
TGTGCCAGCAGTTTTAGTGTTGAGACCCAGTACTTC,CASSFSVETQYF,-,-,TRBV28,TRBJ2-5
TGTGCCAGCAGCCTAGACGGACTAGCGGGGGTGAGCTCCTACAATGAGCAGTTCTTC,CASSLDGLAGVSSYNEQFF,TRBD2,-,TRBV13,TRBJ2-1
TGCGCCAGCAGCCAAGGAGCTTCCCAAGAGACCCAGTACTTC,CASSQGASQETQYF,-,once,TRBV4-1,TRBJ2-5
TGTGCCAGTCGGGACAGCGGGGGCACAGATACGCAGTATTTT,CASRDSGGTDTQYF,-,-,TRBV19,TRBJ2-3
TGTGCCAGCAGCTTAGACTATAATCAGCCCCAGCATTTT,CASSLDYNQPQHF,-,few,TRBV7-2,TRBJ1-5
TGCGCCAGCAGCCAAACAGGGGGTGGAAACACCATATATTTT,CASSQTGGGNTIYF,TRBD1,-,TRBV4-3,TRBJ1-3
TGTGCCAGCGCCGAGGGGGGCTACACTGAAGCTTTCTTT,CASAEGGYTEAFF,-,-,TRBV6-1,TRBJ1-1
TGTGCCAGCAGCTCTCTGGGCGGGGAGCTGTTTTTT,CASSSLGGELFF,-,-,TRBV7-2,TRBJ2-2
TGTGCCAGCAGTTACGACACGGCGAACACTGAAGCTTTCTTT,CASSYDTANTEAFF,-,-,TRBV6-5,TRBJ1-1
TGTGCCTGGAGTGTACGGCGGAACACAGATACGCAGTATTTT,CAWSVRRNTDTQYF,-,-,TRBV30,TRBJ2-3
TGTGCCAGCAGCTTGGAAGGAGGGGGCGAGCAGTACTTC,CASSLEGGGEQYF,-,-,TRBV5-5,TRBJ2-7
TGTGCCAGCAGTTTACAGGGGGGGACTGGCGGCTACACCTTC,CASSLQGGTGGYTF,TRBD1,-,TRBV6-5,TRBJ1-2
TGTGCCAGCAGTGGCACAGGGAGAACTGAAGCTTTCTTT,CASSGTGRTEAFF,-,-,TRBV28,TRBJ1-1